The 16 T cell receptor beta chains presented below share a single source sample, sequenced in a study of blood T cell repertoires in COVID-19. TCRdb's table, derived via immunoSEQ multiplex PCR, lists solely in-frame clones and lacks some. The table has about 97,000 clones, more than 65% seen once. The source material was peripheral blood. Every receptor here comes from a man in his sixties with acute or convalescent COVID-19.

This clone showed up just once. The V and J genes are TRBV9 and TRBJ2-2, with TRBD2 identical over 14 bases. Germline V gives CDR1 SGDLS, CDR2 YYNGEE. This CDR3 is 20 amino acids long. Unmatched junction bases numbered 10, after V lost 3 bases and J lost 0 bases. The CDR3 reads CASSGPGTSGSRPNTGELFF. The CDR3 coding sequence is TGTGCCAGCAGCGGACCCGGGACTAGCGGGAGCCGACCGAACACCGGGGAGCTGTTTTTT.

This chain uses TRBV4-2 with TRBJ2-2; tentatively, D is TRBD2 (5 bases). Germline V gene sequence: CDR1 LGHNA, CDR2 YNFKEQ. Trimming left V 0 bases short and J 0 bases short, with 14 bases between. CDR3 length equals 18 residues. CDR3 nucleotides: TGTGCCAGCAGCCAAGATAGTTGGGAGACTACGAACACCGGGGAGCTGTTTTTT. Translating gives CASSQDSWETTNTGELFF.

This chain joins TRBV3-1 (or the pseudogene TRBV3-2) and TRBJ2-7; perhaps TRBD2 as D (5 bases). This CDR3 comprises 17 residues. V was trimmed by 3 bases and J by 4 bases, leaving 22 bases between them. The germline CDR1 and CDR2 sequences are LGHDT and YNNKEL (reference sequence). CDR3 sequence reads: CASSHHRTGGSGYEQYF. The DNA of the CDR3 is TGTGCCAGCAGCCATCACCGGACGGGTGGGAGCGGTTACGAGCAGTACTTC.

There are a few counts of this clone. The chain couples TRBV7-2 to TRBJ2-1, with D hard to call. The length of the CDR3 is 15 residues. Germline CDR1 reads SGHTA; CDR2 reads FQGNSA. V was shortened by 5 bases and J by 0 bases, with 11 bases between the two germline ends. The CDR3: CASSDQVSSYNEQFF. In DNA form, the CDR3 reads TGTGCCAGCAGCGACCAGGTTAGCTCCTACAATGAGCAGTTCTTC. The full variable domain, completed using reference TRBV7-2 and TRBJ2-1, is GAGVSQSPSNKVTEKGKDVELRCDPISGHTALYWYRQSLGQGLEFLIYFQGNSAPDKSGLPSDRFSAERTGGSVSTLTIQRTQQEDSAVYLCASSDQVSSYNEQFFGPGTRLTVL.

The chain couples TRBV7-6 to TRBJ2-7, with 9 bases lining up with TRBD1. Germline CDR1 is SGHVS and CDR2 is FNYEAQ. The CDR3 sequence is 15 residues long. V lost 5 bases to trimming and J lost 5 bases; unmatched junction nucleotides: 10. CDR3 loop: CASSATGTGNNEQYF. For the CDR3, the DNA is TGTGCCAGCAGCGCTACCGGGACAGGGAACAACGAGCAGTACTTC.

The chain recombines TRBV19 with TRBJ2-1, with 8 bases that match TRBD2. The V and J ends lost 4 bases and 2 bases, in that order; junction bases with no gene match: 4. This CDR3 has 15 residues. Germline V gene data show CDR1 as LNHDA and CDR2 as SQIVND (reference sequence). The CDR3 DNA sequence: TGTGCCAGTAGTACGCGGGAGGAGGCCTACAATGAGCAGTTCTTC. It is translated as CASSTREEAYNEQFF.

The DNA of the CDR3 is TGTGCCAGCAGCCAAGGACAGGGCCCCAATGGTGAGCAGTTCTTC. As protein: CASSQGQGPNGEQFF. The V gene is TRBV14, the J gene TRBJ2-1; 7 nucleotides agree with TRBD1. The V gene end was trimmed by 1 base and the J gene end by 9 bases; junction bases not matched to a gene: 9. Germline V gene data show CDR1 as SGHDN and CDR2 as FVKESK. The CDR3 is 15 residues long.

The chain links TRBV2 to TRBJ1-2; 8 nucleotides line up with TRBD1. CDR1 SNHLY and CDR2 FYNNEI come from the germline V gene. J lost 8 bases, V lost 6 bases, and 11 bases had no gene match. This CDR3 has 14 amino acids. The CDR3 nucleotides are TGTGCCAGCAGACCCGGGACAGGCCTCGGGGGCTACACCTTC. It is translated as CASRPGTGLGGYTF.

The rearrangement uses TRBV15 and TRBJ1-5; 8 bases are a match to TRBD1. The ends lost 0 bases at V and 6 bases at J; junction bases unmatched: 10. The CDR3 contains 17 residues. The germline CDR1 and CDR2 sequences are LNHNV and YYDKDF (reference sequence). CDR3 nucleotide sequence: TGTGCCACCAGCAGAGATGCGGCAGGGGGCTTTGGTCAGCCCCAGCATTTT. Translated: CATSRDAAGGFGQPQHF.

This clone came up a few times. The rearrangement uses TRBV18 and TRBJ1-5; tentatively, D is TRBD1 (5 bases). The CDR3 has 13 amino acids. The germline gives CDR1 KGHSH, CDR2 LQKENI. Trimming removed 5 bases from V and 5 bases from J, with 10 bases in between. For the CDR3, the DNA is TGTGCCAGCTCAAGGAGGGGAGATCAGCCCCAGCATTTT. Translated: CASSRRGDQPQHF.

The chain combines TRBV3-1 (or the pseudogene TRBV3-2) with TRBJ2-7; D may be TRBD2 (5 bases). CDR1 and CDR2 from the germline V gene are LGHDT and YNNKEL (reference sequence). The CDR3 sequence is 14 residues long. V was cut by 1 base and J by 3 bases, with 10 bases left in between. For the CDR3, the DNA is TGTGCCAGCAGCCAAGCTATGAGCGGCTACGAGCAGTACTTC. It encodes CASSQAMSGYEQYF.

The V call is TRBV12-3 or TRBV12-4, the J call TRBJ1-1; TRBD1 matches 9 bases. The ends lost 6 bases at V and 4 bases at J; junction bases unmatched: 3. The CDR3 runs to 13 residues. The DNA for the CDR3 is TGTGCCAGCAGAACAGGGGGCTTCACTGAAGCTTTCTTT. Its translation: CASRTGGFTEAFF.

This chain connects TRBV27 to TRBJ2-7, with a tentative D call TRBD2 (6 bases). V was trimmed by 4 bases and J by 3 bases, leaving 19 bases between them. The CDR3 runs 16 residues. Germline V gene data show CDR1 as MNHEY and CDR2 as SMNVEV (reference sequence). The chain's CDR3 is CASSSSLAFPRYEQYF. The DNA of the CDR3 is TGTGCCAGCAGTTCCTCACTAGCTTTCCCCCGCTACGAGCAGTACTTC.

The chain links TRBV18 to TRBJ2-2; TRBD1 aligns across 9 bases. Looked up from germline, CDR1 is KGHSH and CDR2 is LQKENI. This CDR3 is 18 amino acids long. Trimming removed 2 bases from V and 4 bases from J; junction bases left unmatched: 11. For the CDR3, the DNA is TGTGCCAGCTCACCAAGACAGGGGGAAACGAGGGGCACCGGGGAGCTGTTTTTT. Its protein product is CASSPRQGETRGTGELFF.

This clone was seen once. The CDR3 bases are TGTGCCAGCAGCCTCCTACTACAGGGTTATACAGATACGCAGTATTTT. Translation: CASSLLLQGYTDTQYF. The V and J genes are TRBV5-6 and TRBJ2-3; possible D gene TRBD1, 6 bases. The CDR3 has 16 residues. V shed 4 bases and J shed 3 bases, with 18 bases lying between them. Germline lookup yields CDR1 SGHDT and CDR2 YYEEEE.

DNA of the CDR3: TGTGCCAGCAGCTTGGTTGGGGGGATGAACACTGAAGCTTTCTTT. This encodes CASSLVGGMNTEAFF. The chain is built from TRBV5-6 and TRBJ1-1; possible D gene TRBD1, 5 bases. Germline CDR1 reads SGHDT; CDR2 reads YYEEEE. V lost 0 bases and J 0 bases, leaving 9 bases between the germline ends. The CDR3 loop spans 15 amino acids. The full variable domain, completed using reference TRBV5-6 and TRBJ1-1, is DAGVTQSPTHLIKTRGQQVTLRCSPKSGHDTVSWYQQALGQGPQFIFQYYEEEERQRGNFPDRFSGHQFPNYSSELNVNALLLGDSALYLCASSLVGGMNTEAFFGQGTRLTVV.